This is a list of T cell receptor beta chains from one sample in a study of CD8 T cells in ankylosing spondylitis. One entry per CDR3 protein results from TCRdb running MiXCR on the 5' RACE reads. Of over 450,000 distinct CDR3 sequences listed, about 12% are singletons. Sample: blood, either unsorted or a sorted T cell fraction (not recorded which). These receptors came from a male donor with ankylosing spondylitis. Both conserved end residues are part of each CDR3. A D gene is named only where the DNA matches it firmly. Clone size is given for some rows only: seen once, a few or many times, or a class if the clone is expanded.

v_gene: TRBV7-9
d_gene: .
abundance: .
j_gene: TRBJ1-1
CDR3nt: TGTGCCAGCAGCCCCCCCAAGGAGGTTGTCACTGAAGCTTTCTTT
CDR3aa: CASSPPKEVVTEAFF

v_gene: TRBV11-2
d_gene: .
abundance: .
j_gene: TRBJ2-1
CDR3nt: TGTGCCAGCAGCATCATATTCGAATTTAACAATGAGCAGTTCTTC
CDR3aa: CASSIIFEFNNEQFF

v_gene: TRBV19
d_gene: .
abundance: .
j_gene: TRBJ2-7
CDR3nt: TGTGCCAGTAGTATCCCCGGGAGTACCTACGAGCAGTACTTC
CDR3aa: CASSIPGSTYEQYF

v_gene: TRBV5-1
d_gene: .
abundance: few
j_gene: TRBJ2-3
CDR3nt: TGCGCCAGCAGCTCCTCCGGCCCAGATACGCAGTATTTT
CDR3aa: CASSSSGPDTQYF

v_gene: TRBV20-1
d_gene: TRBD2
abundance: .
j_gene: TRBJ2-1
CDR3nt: TGCAGTGCCACGGCGGGACTAGCGGGGTTTGATGAGCAGTTCTTC
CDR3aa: CSATAGLAGFDEQFF

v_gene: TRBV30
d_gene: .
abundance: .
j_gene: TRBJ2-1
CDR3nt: TGTGCCTGGAGTGTAATGTGGCCAGGGAAGTACAATGAGCAGTTCTTC
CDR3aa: CAWSVMWPGKYNEQFF

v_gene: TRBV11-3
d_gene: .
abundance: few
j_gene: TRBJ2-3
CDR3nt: TGTGCCAGCAGCTTAGATGCGGGGAGTTCCGCAGATACGCAGTATTTT
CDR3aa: CASSLDAGSSADTQYF

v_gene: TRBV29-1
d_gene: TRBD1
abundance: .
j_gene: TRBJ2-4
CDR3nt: TGCAGCGTTGATTTTTCAGGGGGTAACATTCAGTACTTC
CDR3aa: CSVDFSGGNIQYF

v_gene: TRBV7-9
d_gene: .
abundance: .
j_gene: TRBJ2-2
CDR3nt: TGTGCCAGCAGCTACGGTCCGGGACAACAAAACACCGGGGAGCTGTTTTTT
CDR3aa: CASSYGPGQQNTGELFF

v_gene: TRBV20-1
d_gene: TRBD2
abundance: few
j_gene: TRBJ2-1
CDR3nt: TGCAGTGCCTCACCCCCGGGGGGGGTTTACAATGAGCAGTTCTTC
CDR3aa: CSASPPGGVYNEQFF

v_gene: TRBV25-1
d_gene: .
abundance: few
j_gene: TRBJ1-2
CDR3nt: TGTGCCAGCAGCGCCTGGGGCGGGAACTATGGCTACACCTTC
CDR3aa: CASSAWGGNYGYTF

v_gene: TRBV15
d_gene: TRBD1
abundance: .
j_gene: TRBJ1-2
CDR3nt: TGTGCCACCAGCAGAGTAAGAGGACAGGGAGATGATGGCTACACCTTC
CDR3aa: CATSRVRGQGDDGYTF

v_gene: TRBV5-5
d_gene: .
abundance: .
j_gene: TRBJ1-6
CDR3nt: TGTGCCAGCACCCTGTGGCAGGGCAGGAATTCACCCCTCCACTTT
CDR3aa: CASTLWQGRNSPLHF

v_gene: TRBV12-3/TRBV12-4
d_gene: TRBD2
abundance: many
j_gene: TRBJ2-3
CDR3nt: TGTGCCAGCACCTTCTTCGGGGGGACAGATACGCAGTATTTT
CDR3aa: CASTFFGGTDTQYF

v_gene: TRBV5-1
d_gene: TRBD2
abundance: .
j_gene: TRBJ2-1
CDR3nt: TGCGCCAGCAGCCCGGGGACTAGCGGGTTTCGGCAGTTCTTC
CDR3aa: CASSPGTSGFRQFF

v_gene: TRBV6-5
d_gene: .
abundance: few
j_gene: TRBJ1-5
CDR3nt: TGTGCCAGCAGTTCTTCTGCGGGGGTTAGCAATCAGCCCCAGCATTTT
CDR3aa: CASSSSAGVSNQPQHF

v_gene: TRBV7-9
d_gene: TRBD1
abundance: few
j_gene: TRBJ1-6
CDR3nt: TGTGCCAGCAGTGCGGACAGGGGTAATTCACCCCTCCACTTT
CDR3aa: CASSADRGNSPLHF

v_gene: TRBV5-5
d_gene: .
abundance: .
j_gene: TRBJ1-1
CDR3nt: TGTGCCAGCAGCTTGGGTTTGGGGCGTCAAAACACTGAAGCTTTCTTT
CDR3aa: CASSLGLGRQNTEAFF

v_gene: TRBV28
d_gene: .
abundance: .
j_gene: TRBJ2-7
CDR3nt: TGTGCCTGCAGGGCGGGCGGGACCCTGGAGTACTTC
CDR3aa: CACRAGGTLEYF

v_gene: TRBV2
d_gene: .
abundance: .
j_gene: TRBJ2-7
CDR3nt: TGTGCCAGCAGGATTGGGTGGTACGAGCAGTACTTC
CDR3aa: CASRIGWYEQYF

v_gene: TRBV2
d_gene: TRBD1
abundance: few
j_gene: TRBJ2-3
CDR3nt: TGTGCCAGCATAAAGGACAGGGCAGATACGCAGTATTTT
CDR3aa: CASIKDRADTQYF

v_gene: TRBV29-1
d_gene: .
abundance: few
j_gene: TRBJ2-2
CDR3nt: TGCAGCGCCCGTCGGGACACCGGGGAGCTGTTTTTT
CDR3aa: CSARRDTGELFF

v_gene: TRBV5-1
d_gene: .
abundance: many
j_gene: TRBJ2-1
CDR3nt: TGCGCCAGCAGCTTGGGGACGTCCAAAGATGAGCAGTTCTTC
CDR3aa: CASSLGTSKDEQFF

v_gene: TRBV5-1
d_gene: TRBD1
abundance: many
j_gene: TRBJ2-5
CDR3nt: TGCGCCAGCGCCGGGACAGGGTCCCAAATCCAAGAGACCCAGTACTTC
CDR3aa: CASAGTGSQIQETQYF

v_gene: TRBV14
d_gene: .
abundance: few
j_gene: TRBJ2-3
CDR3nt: TGTGCCAGCAGCCAAGGTCCAGGGGCCGGCACAGATACGCAGTATTTT
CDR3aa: CASSQGPGAGTDTQYF

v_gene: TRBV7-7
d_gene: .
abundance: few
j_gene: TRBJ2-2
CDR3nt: TGTGCCAGCAGCCCAGCTAGCGTTGTAGGCGGGGAGCTGTTTTTT
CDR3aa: CASSPASVVGGELFF

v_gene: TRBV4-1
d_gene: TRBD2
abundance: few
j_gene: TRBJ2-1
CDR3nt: TGCGCCAGCAGCCAAGAGGGGGCGGGAGGGGGATACAATGAGCAGTTCTTC
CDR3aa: CASSQEGAGGGYNEQFF

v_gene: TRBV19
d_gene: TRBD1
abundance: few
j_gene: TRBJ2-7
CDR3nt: TGTGCCAGTAAGGAGGACAGGCTACAGGGGGAGCAGTACTTC
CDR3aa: CASKEDRLQGEQYF

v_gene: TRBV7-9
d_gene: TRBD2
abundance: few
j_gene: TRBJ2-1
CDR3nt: TGTGCCAGCAGCAATACCGGGACTATCTCCTACAATGAGCAGTTCTTC
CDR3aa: CASSNTGTISYNEQFF

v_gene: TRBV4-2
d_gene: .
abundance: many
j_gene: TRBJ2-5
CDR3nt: TGTGCCAGCAGCCAAGCTGGGACCACGGGAGAGACCCAGTACTTC
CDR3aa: CASSQAGTTGETQYF

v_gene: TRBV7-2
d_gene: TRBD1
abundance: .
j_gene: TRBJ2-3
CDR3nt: TGTGCCAGCAGTAAAACGGGCAGGGGGTCAGATACGCAGTATTTT
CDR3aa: CASSKTGRGSDTQYF

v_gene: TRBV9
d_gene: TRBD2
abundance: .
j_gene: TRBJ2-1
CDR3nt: TGTGCCAGCAGCGTAGGTGTAGCGGGAGTAGGTAATGAGCAGTTCTTC
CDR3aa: CASSVGVAGVGNEQFF

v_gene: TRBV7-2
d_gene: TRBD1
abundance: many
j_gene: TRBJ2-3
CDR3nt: TGTGCCAGCAGCTTAACAGGGGCGGCTCGGACAGATACGCAGTATTTT
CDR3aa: CASSLTGAARTDTQYF

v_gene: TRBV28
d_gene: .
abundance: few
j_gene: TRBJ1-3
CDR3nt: TGTGCCACCGGGAGACGGGCTGGAAACACCATATATTTT
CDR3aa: CATGRRAGNTIYF

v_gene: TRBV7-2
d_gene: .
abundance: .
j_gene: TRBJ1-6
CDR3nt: TGTGCCAGCAGCTTACTGGGCCTTTCACCCCTCCACTTT
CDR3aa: CASSLLGLSPLHF

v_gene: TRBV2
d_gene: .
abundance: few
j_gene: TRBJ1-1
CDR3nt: TGTGCCAGCAGTGAAGCGGGTTTCTTCAGAAACACTGAAGCTTTCTTT
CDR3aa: CASSEAGFFRNTEAFF

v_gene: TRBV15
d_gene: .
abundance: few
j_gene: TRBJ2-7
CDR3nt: TGTGCCACCAGCAGACTACTAGACTCCTACGAGCAGTACTTC
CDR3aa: CATSRLLDSYEQYF

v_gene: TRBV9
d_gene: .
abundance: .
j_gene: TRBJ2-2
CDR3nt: TGTGCCAGCAGCGTAGGGACGGGAATTCGGACCGGGGAGCTGTTTTTT
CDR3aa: CASSVGTGIRTGELFF

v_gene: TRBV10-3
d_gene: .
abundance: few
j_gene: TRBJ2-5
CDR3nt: TGTGCCATCAGTGGGGGAAGCGGGCAAGAGACCCAGTACTTC
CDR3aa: CAISGGSGQETQYF

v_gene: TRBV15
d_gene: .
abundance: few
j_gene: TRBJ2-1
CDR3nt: TGTGCCACCAGCAGGGATCAAGGGATTAGGCACAATGAGCAGTTCTTC
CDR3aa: CATSRDQGIRHNEQFF

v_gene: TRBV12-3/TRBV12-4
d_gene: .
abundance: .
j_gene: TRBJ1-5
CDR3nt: TGTGCCAGCAGTTTATGGGGCATCAATCAGCCCCAGCATTTT
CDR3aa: CASSLWGINQPQHF

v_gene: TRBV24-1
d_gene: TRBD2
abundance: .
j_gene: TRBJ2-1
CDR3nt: TGTGCCATCGCTGGGACTAGCGTCAATGAGCAGTTCTTC
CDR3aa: CAIAGTSVNEQFF

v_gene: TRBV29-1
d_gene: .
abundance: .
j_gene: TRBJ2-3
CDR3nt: TGCAGCGCCGCCACTCTAGTTAGCACAGATACGCAGTATTTT
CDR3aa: CSAATLVSTDTQYF

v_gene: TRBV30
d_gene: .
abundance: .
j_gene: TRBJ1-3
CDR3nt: TGTGCTTCATCCCGGCAGGGGTTTTCTGGAAACACCATATATTTT
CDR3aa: CASSRQGFSGNTIYF

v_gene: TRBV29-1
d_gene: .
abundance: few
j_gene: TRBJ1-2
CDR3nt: TGCAGCGTTGAACGTCAGGCGGGCGGCTACACCTTC
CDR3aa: CSVERQAGGYTF

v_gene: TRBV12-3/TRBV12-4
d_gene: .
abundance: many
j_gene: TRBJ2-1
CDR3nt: TGTGCCAGCACCAAGGATACCGGGACATACAATGAGCAGTTCTTC
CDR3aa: CASTKDTGTYNEQFF

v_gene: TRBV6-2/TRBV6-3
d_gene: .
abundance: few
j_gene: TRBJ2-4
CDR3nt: TGTGCCAGCAGTTACTGGGCAGGCCTTCGCAAAAACATTCAGTACTTC
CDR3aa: CASSYWAGLRKNIQYF

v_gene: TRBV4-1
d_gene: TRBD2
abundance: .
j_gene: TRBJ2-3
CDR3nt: TGCGCCAGCAGCCAACCGACTAGCGGGGCCCCCAATACGCAGTATTTT
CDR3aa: CASSQPTSGAPNTQYF

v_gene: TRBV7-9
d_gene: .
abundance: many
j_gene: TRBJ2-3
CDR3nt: TGTGCCAGCAGCTTGCTACTAGTTCCAGATACGCAGTATTTT
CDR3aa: CASSLLLVPDTQYF

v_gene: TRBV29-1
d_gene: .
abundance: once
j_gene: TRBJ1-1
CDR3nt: TGCAGCGTTGGAGGCAGAACGAGGACTGAAGCTTTCTTT
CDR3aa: CSVGGRTRTEAFF

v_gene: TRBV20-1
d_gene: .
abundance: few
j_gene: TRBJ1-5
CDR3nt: TGCAGTGCCCTGGTGGGTCCGAGGGGTCAGCCCCAGCATTTT
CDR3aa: CSALVGPRGQPQHF

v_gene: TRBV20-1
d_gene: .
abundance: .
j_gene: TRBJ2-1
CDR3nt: TGCAGTGCTACCCTCATGGCAGGGGGGTCCTACAATGAGCAGTTCTTC
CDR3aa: CSATLMAGGSYNEQFF

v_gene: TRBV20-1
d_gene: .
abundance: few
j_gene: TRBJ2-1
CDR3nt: TGCAGTGCTAGAGTCTACGTTGAGCAGTTCTTC
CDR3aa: CSARVYVEQFF

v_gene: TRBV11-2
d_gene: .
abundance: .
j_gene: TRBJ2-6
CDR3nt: TGTGCCAGCAGCTTAGAAGTTCCGAGCTCTGGGGCCAACGTCCTGACTTTC
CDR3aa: CASSLEVPSSGANVLTF